Below are 18 T cell receptor beta chains sequenced from a single sample in a study of cytomegalovirus exposure and HLA in healthy donors (dated by TCRdb to the late 2010s). Library creation used the immunoSEQ multiplex PCR assay. For the multiplex PCR, a mixture combining 60 forward primers for TCR Vbeta segments and 13 reverse primers for TCR Jbeta segments was used. TCRdb carries this immuneACCESS record with in-frame sequences only. Its versions omit some clonotypes, under half of them owing to an unresolved V gene in the studies checked, with the rest unexplained. The sample table holds about 110,000 clones, of which around 64% were seen once. The ten biggest clones cover roughly 2% of the sample. The sample taken for sequencing was PBMCs. The source is a woman aged 25 to 39 in good health and CMV-seronegative.

This chain links TRBV5-1 with TRBJ1-1, with D possibly being TRBD1 (6 bases). This CDR3 has 14 amino acids. V dropped 2 bases and J dropped 3 bases, with 11 bases sitting between them. Germline lookup yields CDR1 SGHRS and CDR2 YFSETQ. The CDR3 nucleotides read TGCGCCAGCAGCTTACAGGGATTGGACACTGAAGCTTTCTTT. Its protein product is CASSLQGLDTEAFF.

The table lists this clone with a few counts. The V call is TRBV19, the J call TRBJ1-5, with 7 bases matching TRBD1. J gave up 7 bases and V 4 bases, and 7 bases lay outside the gene matches. CDR1 and CDR2 from the germline V gene are LNHDA and SQIVND (reference sequence). CDR3 length: 14 residues. CDR3 bases: TGTGCCAGTAGTAGCGAAGGGGGCTGGCAGCCCCAGCATTTT. It specifies CASSSEGGWQPQHF.

The chain uses TRBV7-8 and TRBJ2-3; TRBD1 is a possible D gene (5 bases). The germline CDR1 and CDR2 sequences are SGHVS and FQNEAQ. This CDR3 spans 13 amino acids. Between the trimmed V and J ends, which lost 5 bases and 6 bases, there was a span of 12 bases. The CDR3 DNA follows: TGTGCCAGCAGCCAGGATAGGGGTGATACGCAGTATTTT. Protein sequence: CASSQDRGDTQYF.

The chain uses TRBV10-3 and TRBJ2-7, with D possibly matching TRBD2 (5 bases). Germline values: CDR1 ENHRY, CDR2 SYGVKD. Trimming pared 10 bases from V and 2 bases from J, leaving 12 bases between. The CDR3 consists of 12 residues. CDR3 residues: CATATMTYEQYF. DNA for the CDR3: TGTGCCACCGCGACTATGACCTACGAGCAGTACTTC.

The chain uses TRBV6-1 and TRBJ2-3; D is perhaps TRBD2 (6 bases). Trimming removed 2 bases at V and 3 bases at J, with 9 bases between. CDR1 MNHNS and CDR2 SASEGT come from the germline V gene. The length of the CDR3 is 14 residues. CDR3: CASSEPGRTDTQYF. The DNA for the CDR3 is TGTGCCAGCAGTGAACCGGGGAGGACAGATACGCAGTATTTT.

The V and J genes are TRBV27 and TRBJ1-5, with D uncertain. Trimming removed 4 bases from V and 0 bases from J, with 10 bases in between. This CDR3 spans 15 amino acids. Germline V lookup: CDR1 MNHEY, CDR2 SMNVEV (reference sequence). CDR3: CASSWTGNSNQPQHF. The DNA of the CDR3 is TGTGCCAGCAGTTGGACGGGGAATAGCAATCAGCCCCAGCATTTT.

The genes are TRBV7-3 and TRBJ1-2, with D tentatively TRBD1 (6 bases). V was pared by 5 bases and J by 4 bases, with 11 bases between. The CDR3 runs to 13 residues. The germline gives CDR1 SGHTA, CDR2 FQGTGA. CDR3 DNA sequence: TGTGCCAGCAGCCGGGGAGGGGGCTATGGCTACACCTTC. Its translation is CASSRGGGYGYTF.

The chain combines TRBV28 with TRBJ2-7, with TRBD2 matching 9 bases. Germline CDR1 and CDR2: MDHEN and SYDVKM. This CDR3 comprises 18 residues. J lost 2 bases, V lost 5 bases, and 16 bases had no gene match. The DNA of the CDR3 is TGTGCCAGCAGTCCCGTGGGGGGTGGTAGCGGGAGTACCTACGAGCAGTACTTC. It translates to CASSPVGGGSGSTYEQYF. The full variable domain, completed using reference TRBV28 and TRBJ2-7, is DVKVTQSSRYLVKRTGEKVFLECVQDMDHENMFWYRQDPGLGLRLIYFSYDVKMKEKGDIPEGYSVSREKKERFSLILESASTNQTSMYLCASSPVGGGSGSTYEQYFGPGTRLTVT.

The chain couples TRBV7-2 to TRBJ2-1; 11 bases are shared with TRBD2. The V and J ends lost 1 base and 7 bases, in that order; junction bases with no gene match: 12. Germline CDR1 is SGHTA and CDR2 is FQGNSA. The CDR3 has 18 amino acids. The CDR3 region is CASSLGLAGNYLGNEQFF. The CDR3 DNA reads as TGTGCCAGCAGCTTAGGACTAGCGGGAAACTACTTAGGGAATGAGCAGTTCTTC.

This sequence joins TRBV2 and TRBJ2-5; 8 bases line up with TRBD2. The CDR3 sequence is 14 residues long. Germline-derived CDR1 and CDR2 are SNHLY and FYNNEI. V lost 6 bases and J lost 4; bases outside the gene matches: 7. The CDR3 protein is CASRLSGSGETQYF. DNA of the CDR3: TGTGCCAGCAGGCTCAGCGGGAGCGGAGAGACCCAGTACTTC. Full variable domain (outside the CDR3, taken from reference TRBV2 and TRBJ2-5): EPEVTQTPSHQVTQMGQEVILRCVPISNHLYFYWYRQILGQKVEFLVSFYNNEISEKSEIFDDQFSVERPDGSNFTLKIRSTKLEDSAMYFCASRLSGSGETQYFGPGTRLLVL.

This clone was counted a few times. The chain uses TRBV5-1 and TRBJ1-1; 8 positions match TRBD1. The germline V gene has CDR1 SGHRS and CDR2 YFSETQ. This CDR3 is 16 amino acids long. The trim removed 0 bases at V and 3 bases at J, leaving 7 bases unmatched. In DNA, the CDR3 is TGCGCCAGCAGCTTGGTATCAGGGGGCGCGTACACTGAAGCTTTCTTT. It encodes CASSLVSGGAYTEAFF.

The chain is built from TRBV29-1 and TRBJ2-7; D is perhaps TRBD1 (5 bases). V lost 6 bases and J lost 6, with 18 bases in between. Looked up from germline, CDR1 is SQVTM and CDR2 is ANQGSEA. This CDR3 region has 13 residues. The CDR3: CSVQGAVRSEQYF. Written as DNA, the CDR3 is TGCAGCGTGCAGGGTGCAGTACGGTCCGAGCAGTACTTC.

V usage is TRBV9 and J usage is TRBJ1-1; no clear D. Trimming took 3 bases from V and 4 from J, leaving 19 bases between them. Germline values: CDR1 SGDLS, CDR2 YYNGEE. This CDR3 region has 16 residues. The CDR3 DNA reads as TGTGCCAGCAGCGCCCAGGCAGAGGGCTTTATCACTGAAGCTTTCTTT. This gives the protein CASSAQAEGFITEAFF.

This clone was picked up a small number of times. This sequence joins TRBV29-1 and TRBJ2-3; TRBD2 agrees at 8 bases. With V trimmed by 0 bases and J by 3 bases, 8 bases remained unmatched. From germline, CDR1 is SQVTM and CDR2 ANQGSEA. There are 16 residues in the CDR3. The CDR3 protein is CSVEDRLAGSTDTQYF. CDR3 coding DNA: TGCAGCGTTGAAGACCGATTAGCGGGAAGTACAGATACGCAGTATTTT.

This clone was found a few times. The CDR3 spells CASSFVIQETQYF. CDR3 in DNA: TGCGCCAGCAGCTTTGTTATCCAAGAGACCCAGTACTTC. The chain recombines TRBV5-1 with TRBJ2-5; D is ambiguous. The V gene lost 2 bases and the J gene lost 1 base, with 6 bases spanning the gap. Germline V gives CDR1 SGHRS, CDR2 YFSETQ. The CDR3 is made up of 13 amino acids. The whole variable domain, filled in from reference TRBV5-1 and TRBJ2-5, reads KAGVTQTPRYLIKTRGQQVTLSCSPISGHRSVSWYQQTPGQGLQFLFEYFSETQRNKGNFPGRFSGRQFSNSRSEMNVSTLELGDSALYLCASSFVIQETQYFGPGTRLLVL.

V is TRBV27 and J is TRBJ1-5; 8 bases are a match to TRBD1. V lost 4 bases to trimming and J lost 4 bases; unmatched junction nucleotides: 6. The CDR3 covers 15 residues. CDR1 and CDR2 (germline): MNHEY, SMNVEV (reference sequence). DNA of the CDR3: TGTGCCAGCAGTTCTGGGACAGGTCCTAATCAGCCCCAGCATTTT. Amino acid sequence: CASSSGTGPNQPQHF.

The table lists this clone with a few counts. The chain combines TRBV18 with TRBJ1-1; D might be TRBD1 (5 bases). V lost 3 bases and J 8 bases, leaving 16 bases between the germline ends. The CDR3 is 14 residues long. CDR1 is KGHSH and CDR2 is LQKENI in the germline V gene. This chain's CDR3 is CASSPWGGTVEAFF. The CDR3 bases are TGTGCCAGCTCACCGTGGGGGGGAACGGTAGAAGCTTTCTTT.

The rearrangement joins TRBV5-1 to TRBJ1-4; 8 bases agree with TRBD1. This CDR3 is built from 14 residues. V lost 5 bases, J lost 3 bases, and 3 bases stayed unmatched. Germline values: CDR1 SGHRS, CDR2 YFSETQ. The CDR3 spells CASSSQGANEKLFF. As DNA, the CDR3 is TGCGCCAGCAGTTCACAGGGGGCTAATGAAAAACTGTTTTTT.